A single sample gave rise to the 21 T cell receptor beta chains below, sequenced in a study of blood T cell repertoires in COVID-19. Sequenced by immunoSEQ multiplex PCR; TCRdb stores in-frame clones only, minus some. The sample carries around 360,000 clones, 87% recorded once. Sequenced input: PBMCs or T cells enriched from blood (not recorded which). All receptors come from a woman in her thirties who had recovered from COVID-19.

The chain uses TRBV7-9 and TRBJ1-1, with D unclear. CDR1 SEHNR and CDR2 FQNEAQ come from the germline V gene (reference sequence). V dropped 3 bases and J dropped 5 bases, with 7 bases sitting between them. The CDR3 covers 12 residues. CDR3 DNA sequence: TGTGCCAGCAGCTTCGCGGGAACTGAAGCTTTCTTT. Translation gives CASSFAGTEAFF.

The J gene is TRBJ1-1, the V gene TRBV6-6, with 7 bases fitting TRBD1. Germline V gene data show CDR1 as MNHNY and CDR2 as SVGAGI (reference sequence). The CDR3 spans 13 residues. V was pared by 8 bases and J by 1 base, with 4 bases of the junction left unmatched. CDR3 amino acids: CASGGQPNTEAFF. DNA of the CDR3: TGTGCCAGCGGGGGACAGCCGAACACTGAAGCTTTCTTT.

The J gene is TRBJ2-7, the V gene TRBV28, with TRBD1 matching over 10 bases. CDR3 size: 15 residues. The J segment lost 4 bases and the V segment lost 5 bases, leaving 8 bases of the junction unmatched. CDR1 MDHEN and CDR2 SYDVKM come from the germline V gene. The DNA for the CDR3 is TGTGCCAGCAGTACACCGGGACAGGGGTGGTACGAGCAGTACTTC. Translating gives CASSTPGQGWYEQYF.

This clone came up once. V usage is TRBV11-2 and J usage is TRBJ2-3, with a weak D call TRBD2 (6 bases). Germline-derived CDR1 and CDR2 are SGHAT and FQNNGV. V was pared by 5 bases and J by 0 bases, with 12 bases between. CDR3 length equals 15 residues. This chain's CDR3 is CASSISGSSTDTQYF. CDR3 DNA: TGTGCCAGCAGCATTAGCGGATCTAGCACAGATACGCAGTATTTT.

This clone was picked up one time. V and J are TRBV27 and TRBJ2-2, with TRBD2 identical over 9 bases. This CDR3 comprises 17 residues. CDR1 MNHEY and CDR2 SMNVEV come from the germline V gene (reference sequence). V shed 4 bases, J shed 4 bases, and the junction held 10 bases outside the gene matches. CDR3 amino acids: CASSWLAGDHPTGELFF. Here the CDR3 DNA reads TGTGCCAGCAGTTGGTTAGCGGGAGATCATCCCACCGGGGAGCTGTTTTTT.

V is TRBV24-1 and J is TRBJ2-7, with 16 bases that match TRBD2. The V gene end was trimmed by 3 bases and the J gene end by 9 bases; junction bases not matched to a gene: 4. The CDR3 covers 15 residues. Germline CDR1 reads KGHDR; CDR2 reads SFDVKD. In DNA form, the CDR3 reads TGTGCCACCAGTGATCCCGGGACTAGCGGGAGGGTGCAGTACTTC. Translating gives CATSDPGTSGRVQYF.

The CDR3 nucleotides are TGTGCCAGCAGTTTTCGCGGTAATGAAAAACTGTTTTTT. This translates into CASSFRGNEKLFF. This rearrangement joins TRBV12-3 or TRBV12-4 to TRBJ1-4; D uncertain. The CDR3 sequence is 13 residues long. V shed 3 bases and J shed 4 bases, with 6 bases lying between them.

The chain recombines TRBV13 with TRBJ2-3; 10 positions match TRBD2. With 0 bases clipped from V and 6 bases from J, the junction kept 6 bases outside the gene matches. Germline CDR1 and CDR2: PRHDT and FYEKMQ (reference sequence). The CDR3 is 16 amino acids. The CDR3 is CASSLGASGSSDTQYF. The CDR3 DNA sequence: TGTGCCAGCAGCTTAGGGGCTAGCGGGAGCTCGGATACGCAGTATTTT.

The rearrangement links TRBV18 to TRBJ1-2; possibly TRBD1 for D (5 bases). CDR3 size: 13 residues. Between the trimmed V and J ends, which lost 3 bases and 8 bases, there was a span of 13 bases. Germline CDR1 reads KGHSH; CDR2 reads LQKENI. CDR3 DNA: TGTGCCAGCTCACCCGGGGAGGGGATGGGCTACACCTTC. Amino acids: CASSPGEGMGYTF.

This sequence joins TRBV4-1 and TRBJ1-2, with 7 bases aligning to TRBD1. The J segment lost 5 bases and the V segment lost 1 base, leaving 7 bases of the junction unmatched. The CDR3 length is 15 residues. From germline, CDR1 is MGHRA and CDR2 YSYEKL. The CDR3 region has the DNA TGCGCCAGCAGCCAAGCTTGGACAGGTTTTTATGGCTACACCTTC. Encoded protein: CASSQAWTGFYGYTF.

The chain couples TRBV6-4 to TRBJ2-3; 8 bases agree with TRBD2. With 6 bases clipped from V and 0 bases from J, the junction kept 5 bases outside the gene matches. Germline CDR1 and CDR2: MRHNA and SNTAGT. The CDR3 is 15 amino acids. The CDR3: CASRRAGASTDTQYF. CDR3 bases: TGTGCCAGCAGGAGAGCGGGGGCCAGCACAGATACGCAGTATTTT.

The chain has TRBV5-1 and TRBJ1-1; D remains ambiguous. The CDR3 has 14 residues. The germline V and J ends were trimmed by 4 bases and 10 bases, with 20 bases remaining between them. Germline CDR1 SGHRS, CDR2 YFSETQ. CDR3 in DNA: TGCGCCAGCAGCCCTAACGAAGGGCGGGAAGGAGCTTTCTTT. Amino acid sequence: CASSPNEGREGAFF.

The chain couples TRBV5-1 to TRBJ1-4; 9 nucleotides line up with TRBD1. There are 15 residues in the CDR3. In germline, CDR1 is SGHRS, CDR2 YFSETQ. The ends lost 4 bases at V and 2 bases at J; junction bases unmatched: 3. This CDR3 is CASSATGGTNEKLFF. In nucleotides, the CDR3 is TGCGCCAGCAGCGCCACAGGGGGCACTAATGAAAAACTGTTTTTT.

This rearrangement joins TRBV6-5 to TRBJ2-7, with TRBD1 identical over 7 bases. CDR1 and CDR2 (germline): MNHEY, SVGAGI. The CDR3 is 15 amino acids. The ends lost 0 bases at V and 0 bases at J; junction bases unmatched: 2. CDR3 amino acids: CASSYSGTVSYEQYF. CDR3 in DNA: TGTGCCAGCAGTTACTCCGGGACAGTCTCCTACGAGCAGTACTTC.

The chain is built from TRBV15 and TRBJ2-7; D remains ambiguous. Germline V gene lookup returns CDR1 LNHNV and CDR2 YYDKDF (reference sequence). The V gene lost 0 bases and the J gene lost 5 bases, with 14 bases spanning the gap. CDR3 length: 15 amino acids. The CDR3 loop reads CATSRDQSRQDEQYF. The CDR3 bases are TGTGCCACCAGCAGAGATCAGTCTAGGCAAGACGAGCAGTACTTC.

The chain has TRBV10-3 and TRBJ2-7, with 10 nucleotides matching TRBD2. The germline V gene has CDR1 ENHRY and CDR2 SYGVKD. This CDR3 is 15 amino acids long. Unmatched junction bases numbered 18, after V lost 10 bases and J lost 9 bases. This CDR3 reads CATRNSTSGIPPQYF. CDR3 DNA sequence: TGTGCCACCCGAAACTCCACTAGCGGGATACCTCCGCAGTACTTC.

The V gene is TRBV7-2, the J gene TRBJ2-6; 9 bases are a match to TRBD2. CDR3 length equals 18 residues. V gave up 5 bases and J gave up 0 bases; unmatched junction bases: 8. Looked up from germline, CDR1 is SGHTA and CDR2 is FQGNSA. CDR3 DNA: TGTGCCAGCAGCCTTAGCGGGGGCCCATTCTCTGGGGCCAACGTCCTGACTTTC. Its protein is CASSLSGGPFSGANVLTF.

This rearrangement joins TRBV7-2 to TRBJ2-7, with 15 positions matching TRBD2. This CDR3 spans 18 amino acids. Germline loops: CDR1 SGHTA, CDR2 FQGNSA. V shed 4 bases, J shed 5 bases, and the junction held 12 bases outside the gene matches. The CDR3 spells CASSSQGLAGGLTHEQYF. The CDR3 DNA reads as TGTGCCAGCAGCTCCCAGGGACTAGCGGGGGGACTCACCCACGAGCAGTACTTC.

The count of this clone is one. The chain has TRBV7-6 and TRBJ2-2, with TRBD2 matching 13 bases. This CDR3 is built from 19 residues. V trimming: 2 bases; J trimming: 1 base; junction bases outside the gene matches: 7. Per the germline V gene, CDR1 is SGHVS and CDR2 is FNYEAQ. The CDR3 loop reads CASSLLGLAGAGNTGELFF. CDR3 nucleotides: TGTGCCAGCAGCTTATTAGGACTAGCGGGGGCCGGGAACACCGGGGAGCTGTTTTTT.

The chain combines TRBV6-4 with TRBJ2-1; 10 bases align to TRBD2. Per germline, CDR1 MRHNA and CDR2 SNTAGT. The V segment lost 3 bases and the J segment 0 bases; nucleotides outside the gene matches: 8. This CDR3 region has 18 residues. DNA of the CDR3: TGTGCCAGCAGTGAGAGGTCTAGCGGGAGCAGCTCCTACAATGAGCAGTTCTTC. Protein product: CASSERSSGSSSYNEQFF.

The chain combines TRBV25-1 with TRBJ1-1; maybe TRBD1 (6 bases). Germline lookup yields CDR1 MGHDK and CDR2 SYGVNS. The CDR3 is 14 amino acids. The V end lost 4 bases, the J end lost 5 bases, and 14 bases lay between the germline ends. CDR3 DNA: TGTGCCAGCAGTGCCACAGGGTCTGGGACTGAAGCTTTCTTT. This translates into CASSATGSGTEAFF.